A single sample gave rise to the 18 T cell receptor beta chains below, sequenced in a study of T cells after yellow fever vaccination. TCRdb reprocessed the 5' RACE reads with MiXCR, giving one entry per CDR3 protein. The sample contains around 400,000 distinct CDR3 sequences, approximately 10% of which appear only once. The starting material was PBMCs, obtained on the day of the first yellow fever vaccination. Receptor source: a man younger than 35 who received the YFV17D yellow fever vaccine.

This rearrangement joins TRBV28 to TRBJ2-3; 9 bases line up with TRBD1. CDR3 size: 19 residues. The V and J ends lost 4 bases and 4 bases, in that order; junction bases with no gene match: 18. Germline V gene data show CDR1 as MDHEN and CDR2 as SYDVKM. CDR3 coding DNA: TGTGCCAGCAGTTCCCCGGGACAGGGTGTCATGGGGGTTTCAGATACGCAGTATTTT. This translates into CASSSPGQGVMGVSDTQYF.

The CDR3 loop is CATRVAANTGELFF. CDR3 bases: TGTGCCACCCGGGTGGCGGCGAACACCGGGGAGCTGTTTTTT. The rearrangement links TRBV7-9 to TRBJ2-2; D is undetermined. Germline V lookup: CDR1 SEHNR, CDR2 FQNEAQ (reference sequence). V lost 10 bases and J lost 0, with 12 bases in between. The CDR3 consists of 14 residues.

J is TRBJ2-5 and V is TRBV6-6; no clear D gene. Trimming stripped 8 bases from V and 7 bases from J, with 11 bases between. CDR3 length: 11 residues. The V gene's germline CDR1 is MNHNY and CDR2 SVGAGI (reference sequence). The CDR3 reads CASGDWGTQYF. In nucleotides, the CDR3 is TGTGCCAGCGGAGACTGGGGGACCCAGTACTTC.

The V call is TRBV6-6, the J call TRBJ2-1; a weak D match, TRBD1 (6 bases). The CDR3 runs 12 residues. CDR1 is MNHNY and CDR2 is SVGAGI in the germline V gene (reference sequence). The V end lost 2 bases, the J end lost 9 bases, and 8 bases lay between the germline ends. The CDR3 coding sequence is TGTGCCAGCAGTTACCCACAGGGTGAGCAGTTCTTC. This codes for CASSYPQGEQFF.

Ten or more counts support this clonotype. The gene calls are TRBV7-9 and TRBJ2-1; 9 bases are shared with TRBD2. Germline loops: CDR1 SEHNR, CDR2 FQNEAQ (reference sequence). J gave up 7 bases and V 1 base, and 5 bases lay outside the gene matches. This CDR3 region has 15 residues. CDR3 sequence: CASSLDSGGRNEQFF. In DNA form, the CDR3 reads TGTGCCAGCAGCTTAGATAGCGGGGGCCGAAATGAGCAGTTCTTC.

This chain connects TRBV4-1 to TRBJ2-3, with 8 bases fitting TRBD2. V lost 0 bases to trimming and J lost 8 bases; unmatched junction nucleotides: 10. The CDR3 contains 16 residues. CDR1 and CDR2 from the germline V gene are MGHRA and YSYEKL. The CDR3, as DNA: TGCGCCAGCAGCCAAGAGGGTGTAGCGGGACCGGCTACGCAGTATTTT. This codes for CASSQEGVAGPATQYF.

This clonotype has just a few counts. The J gene is TRBJ2-7, the V gene TRBV14, with D possibly TRBD1 on 5 matching bases. CDR3 length: 13 amino acids. Germline assignment: CDR1 SGHDN and CDR2 FVKESK. The V end was cut by 2 bases, the J end by 4 bases, with 9 bases between. The CDR3 sequence is CASSQKGPYEQYF. The CDR3, as DNA: TGTGCCAGCAGCCAAAAGGGGCCATACGAGCAGTACTTC.

This clonotype was detected a few times. The chain joins TRBV27 to TRBJ2-1, with 7 nucleotides matching TRBD2. Trimming removed 5 bases from V and 4 bases from J; junction bases left unmatched: 8. Germline V gene data show CDR1 as MNHEY and CDR2 as SMNVEV (reference sequence). The CDR3 has 15 amino acids. The CDR3: CASSVYLAEYNEQFF. The CDR3 DNA sequence: TGTGCCAGCAGTGTATATCTAGCGGAATACAATGAGCAGTTCTTC.

Worth noting for this clonotype: The conserved phenylalanine or tryptophan normally closing the CDR3 is absent here, so this likely arose from a read error. The DNA is left out, because the CDR3 cannot be placed on it with certainty; the CDR3 is given as TCRdb lists it. The chain employs TRBV5-3 and TRBJ2-5; TRBD1, the table's D call, lacks a check against the DNA. TRBV5-3 is labeled an ORF, and its function is uncertain. The CDR3 adds up to 8 amino acids, both ends counted. The CDR3 region is CAADRWGP.

This clonotype appeared many times. The CDR3 nucleotides are TGTGCCAGTAGTCTCGTTCAGGGGGAGCAGTTCTTC. This translates into CASSLVQGEQFF. This sequence joins TRBV19 and TRBJ2-1, with D tentatively TRBD1 (6 bases). Germline V CDR1 and CDR2: LNHDA, SQIVND (reference sequence). V was shortened by 5 bases and J by 10 bases, with 12 bases between the two germline ends. The CDR3 is 12 amino acids.

This clonotype was recorded a few times. The chain carries TRBV4-1 and TRBJ2-5; 9 bases line up with TRBD1. Germline CDR1 is MGHRA and CDR2 is YSYEKL. The CDR3 is 15 amino acids. V was pared by 4 bases and J by 7 bases, with 10 bases of the junction left unmatched. The chain's CDR3 is CASSPTGGFEGTQYF. Here the CDR3 DNA reads TGCGCCAGCAGCCCAACAGGGGGCTTTGAAGGGACCCAGTACTTC.

This clonotype has ten or more counts. V and J are TRBV4-1 and TRBJ2-7; D possibly corresponds to TRBD1 (6 bases). The CDR3 sequence is 15 residues long. Trimming took off 0 bases at V and 2 bases at J, with 11 bases between the two ends. Germline CDR1 reads MGHRA; CDR2 reads YSYEKL. The CDR3 sequence is CASSQEAGVAYEQYV. For the CDR3, the DNA is TGCGCCAGCAGCCAAGAGGCAGGGGTGGCCTACGAGCAGTACGTC.

In this sample, this clonotype turned up a few times. V is TRBV11-2 and J is TRBJ2-5; D gene ambiguous. The CDR3 is 14 amino acids. Germline assignment: CDR1 SGHAT and CDR2 FQNNGV. Trimming stripped 5 bases from V and 5 bases from J, with 15 bases between. This chain's CDR3 is CASSGATVGETQYF. The CDR3 coding sequence is TGTGCCAGCAGCGGAGCTACGGTGGGGGAGACCCAGTACTTC.

The rearrangement uses TRBV24-1 and TRBJ2-3; perhaps TRBD2 as D (6 bases). The CDR3 contains 13 residues. Germline V gene data show CDR1 as KGHDR and CDR2 as SFDVKD. The V end lost 3 bases, the J end lost 5 bases, and 8 bases lay between the germline ends. The CDR3 protein is CATSDLRGDTQYF. The CDR3 bases are TGTGCCACCAGTGATCTGCGGGGAGATACGCAGTATTTT.

The genes are TRBV7-9 and TRBJ1-6, with TRBD1 matching over 7 bases. Germline CDR1 reads SEHNR; CDR2 reads FQNEAQ (reference sequence). The CDR3 extends over 14 amino acids. The V segment lost 6 bases and the J segment 6 bases; nucleotides outside the gene matches: 5. The CDR3 sequence: CASRQGGFNSPLHF. Written as DNA, the CDR3 is TGTGCCAGCAGGCAGGGGGGATTTAATTCACCCCTCCACTTT.

In its sample, this clonotype was seen many times. This chain uses TRBV4-2 with TRBJ2-5, with D possibly being TRBD2 (6 bases). V was cut by 0 bases and J by 2 bases, with 16 bases left in between. CDR1 is LGHNA and CDR2 is YNFKEQ in the germline V gene. This CDR3 is built from 17 residues. Written as DNA, the CDR3 is TGTGCCAGCAGCCAAGAATCCGTTGGGGCGGGGCAAGAGACCCAGTACTTC. Translation gives CASSQESVGAGQETQYF.

In its sample, this clonotype was seen a few times. This chain uses TRBV11-1 with TRBJ2-1; TRBD2 might be the D (5 bases). V lost 1 base, J lost 6 bases, and 22 bases lay in between. CDR3 length: 18 residues. Per germline, CDR1 SGHAT and CDR2 FQDESV (reference sequence). In DNA, the CDR3 is TGTGCCAGCAGCTTAGGCTGGCGGGTGGATCATACAAGCAATGAGCAGTTCTTC. Translation: CASSLGWRVDHTSNEQFF.

This clonotype was picked up a small number of times. This chain connects TRBV12-3 or TRBV12-4 to TRBJ2-5; 8 nucleotides agree with TRBD2. V was pared by 6 bases and J by 0 bases, with 15 bases of the junction left unmatched. This CDR3 is 18 amino acids long. The CDR3: CASSPHRGGAQYQETQYF. DNA of the CDR3: TGTGCCAGCAGCCCCCATCGGGGGGGGGCCCAGTACCAAGAGACCCAGTACTTC.